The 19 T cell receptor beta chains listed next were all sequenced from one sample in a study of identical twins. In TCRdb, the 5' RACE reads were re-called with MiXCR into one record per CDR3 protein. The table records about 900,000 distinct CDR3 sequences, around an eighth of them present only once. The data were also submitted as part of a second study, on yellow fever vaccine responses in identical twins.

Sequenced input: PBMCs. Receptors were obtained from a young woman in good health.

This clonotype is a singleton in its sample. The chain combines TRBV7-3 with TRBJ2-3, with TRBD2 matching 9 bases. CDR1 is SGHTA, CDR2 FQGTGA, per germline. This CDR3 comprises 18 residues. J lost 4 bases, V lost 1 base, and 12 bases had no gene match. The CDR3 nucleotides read TGTGCCAGCAGCTTAATCCCTATAAGGGCGGGAGGGGCAGATACGCAGTATTTT. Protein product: CASSLIPIRAGGADTQYF.

CDR3 sequence: CSATIGGAHPNIQYF. CDR3 bases: TGCAGTGCCACCATAGGGGGGGCCCACCCCAACATTCAGTACTTC. The V call is TRBV20-1, the J call TRBJ2-4; tentatively, D is TRBD2 (7 bases). V was cut by 6 bases and J by 7 bases, with 22 bases left in between. The germline CDR1 and CDR2 sequences are DFQATT and SNEGSKA (reference sequence). This CDR3 region has 15 residues.

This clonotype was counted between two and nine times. The CDR3 loop reads CASSSPGTSGRGEQYF. The DNA for the CDR3 is TGTGCCAGCAGTTCACCCGGGACTAGCGGGAGGGGGGAGCAGTACTTC. The rearrangement joins TRBV28 to TRBJ2-7, with 16 nucleotides matching TRBD2. The length of the CDR3 is 16 residues. With 4 bases clipped from V and 7 bases from J, the junction kept 7 bases outside the gene matches. Germline V gene sequence: CDR1 MDHEN, CDR2 SYDVKM.

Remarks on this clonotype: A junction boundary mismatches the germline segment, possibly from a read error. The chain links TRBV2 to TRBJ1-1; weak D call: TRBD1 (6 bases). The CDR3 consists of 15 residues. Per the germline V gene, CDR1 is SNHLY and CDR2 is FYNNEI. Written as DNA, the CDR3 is TGTGCCAGCACTGAAGACTACAGGGTGAACACTGAAGCTTTCTTT. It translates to CASTEDYRVNTEAFF.

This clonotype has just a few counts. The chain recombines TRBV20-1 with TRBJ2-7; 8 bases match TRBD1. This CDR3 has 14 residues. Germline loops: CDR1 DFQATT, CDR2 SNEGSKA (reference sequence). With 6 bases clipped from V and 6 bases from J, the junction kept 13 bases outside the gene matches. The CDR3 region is CSASIQGASGEQYV. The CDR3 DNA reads TGCAGTGCCTCAATCCAGGGGGCGTCGGGCGAGCAGTACGTC.

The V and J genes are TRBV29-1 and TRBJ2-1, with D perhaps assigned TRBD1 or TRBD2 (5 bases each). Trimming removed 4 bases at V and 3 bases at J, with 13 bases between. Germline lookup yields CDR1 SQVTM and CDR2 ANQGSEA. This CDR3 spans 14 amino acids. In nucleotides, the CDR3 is TGCAGCGTTGCTGGGGGATTCTTCTACAATGAGCAGTTCTTC. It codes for CSVAGGFFYNEQFF.

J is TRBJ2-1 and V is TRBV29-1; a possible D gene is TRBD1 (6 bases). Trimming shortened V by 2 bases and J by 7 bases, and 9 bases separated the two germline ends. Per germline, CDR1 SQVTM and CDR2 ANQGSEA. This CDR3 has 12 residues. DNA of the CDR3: TGCAGCGTTGAACGGCAGGGGAATGAGCAGTTCTTC. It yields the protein CSVERQGNEQFF.

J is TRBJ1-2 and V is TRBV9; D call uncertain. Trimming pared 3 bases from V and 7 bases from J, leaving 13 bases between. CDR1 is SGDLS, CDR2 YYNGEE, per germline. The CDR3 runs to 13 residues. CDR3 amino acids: CASSAGGKGGYTF. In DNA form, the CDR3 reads TGTGCCAGCAGCGCCGGTGGTAAAGGTGGCTACACCTTC.

In nucleotides, the CDR3 is TGTGCCACCAGTGGTTCTCCCCCCTGGGAGCTGTTTTTT. Its translation: CATSGSPPWELFF. V and J are TRBV24-1 and TRBJ2-2; D is unresolved. The V and J ends lost 5 bases and 9 bases respectively, with 12 bases between them. There are 13 residues in the CDR3. Germline V gene lookup returns CDR1 KGHDR and CDR2 SFDVKD.

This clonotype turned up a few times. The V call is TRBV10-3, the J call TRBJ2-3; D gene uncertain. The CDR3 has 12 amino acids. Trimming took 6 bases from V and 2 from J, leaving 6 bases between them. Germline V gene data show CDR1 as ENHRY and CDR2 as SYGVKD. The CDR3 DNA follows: TGTGCCATCAGGTCGGCCACAGATACGCAGTATTTT. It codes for CAIRSATDTQYF.

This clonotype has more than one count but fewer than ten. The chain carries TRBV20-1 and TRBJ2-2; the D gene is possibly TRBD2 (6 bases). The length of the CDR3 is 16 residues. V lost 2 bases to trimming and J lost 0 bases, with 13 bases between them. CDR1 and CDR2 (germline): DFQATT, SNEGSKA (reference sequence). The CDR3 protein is CSARPLAGSNTGELFF. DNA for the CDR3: TGCAGTGCTAGACCCCTTGCGGGGTCGAACACCGGGGAGCTGTTTTTT.

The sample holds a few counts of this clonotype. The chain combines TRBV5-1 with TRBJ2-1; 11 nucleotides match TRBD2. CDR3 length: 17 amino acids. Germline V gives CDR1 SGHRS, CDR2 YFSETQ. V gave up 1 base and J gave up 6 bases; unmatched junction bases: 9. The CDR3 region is CASSLRGTSGLGNEQFF. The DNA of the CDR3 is TGCGCCAGCAGCTTGAGGGGGACTAGCGGTTTGGGCAATGAGCAGTTCTTC.

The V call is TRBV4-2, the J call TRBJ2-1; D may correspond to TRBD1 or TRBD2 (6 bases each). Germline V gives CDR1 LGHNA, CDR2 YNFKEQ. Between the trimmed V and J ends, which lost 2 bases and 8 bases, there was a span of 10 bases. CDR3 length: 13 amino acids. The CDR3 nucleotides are TGTGCCAGCAGCCAACCCGGGGGCTATGAGCAGTTCTTC. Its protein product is CASSQPGGYEQFF.

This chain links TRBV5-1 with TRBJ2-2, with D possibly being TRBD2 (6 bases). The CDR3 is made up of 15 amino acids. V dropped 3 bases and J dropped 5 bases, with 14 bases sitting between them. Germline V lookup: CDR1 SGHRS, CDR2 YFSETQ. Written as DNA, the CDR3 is TGCGCCAGCAGCTCGTCCTCGGCGGGAACCGGGGAGCTGTTTTTT. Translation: CASSSSSAGTGELFF. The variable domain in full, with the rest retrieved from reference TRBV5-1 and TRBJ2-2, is KAGVTQTPRYLIKTRGQQVTLSCSPISGHRSVSWYQQTPGQGLQFLFEYFSETQRNKGNFPGRFSGRQFSNSRSEMNVSTLELGDSALYLCASSSSSAGTGELFFGEGSRLTVL.

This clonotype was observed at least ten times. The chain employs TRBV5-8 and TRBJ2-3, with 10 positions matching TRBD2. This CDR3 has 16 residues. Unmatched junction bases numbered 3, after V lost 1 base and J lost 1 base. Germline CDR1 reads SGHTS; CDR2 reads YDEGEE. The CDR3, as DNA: TGTGCCAGCAGCTTGCGGCTAGCGGGAGGCACAGATACGCAGTATTTT. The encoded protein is CASSLRLAGGTDTQYF.

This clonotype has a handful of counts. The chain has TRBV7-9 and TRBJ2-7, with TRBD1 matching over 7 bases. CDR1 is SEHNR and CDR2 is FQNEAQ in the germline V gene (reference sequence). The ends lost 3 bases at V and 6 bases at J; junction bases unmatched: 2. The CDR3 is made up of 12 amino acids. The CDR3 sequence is CASSFTGAEQYV. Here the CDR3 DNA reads TGTGCCAGCAGCTTTACAGGGGCCGAGCAGTACGTC.

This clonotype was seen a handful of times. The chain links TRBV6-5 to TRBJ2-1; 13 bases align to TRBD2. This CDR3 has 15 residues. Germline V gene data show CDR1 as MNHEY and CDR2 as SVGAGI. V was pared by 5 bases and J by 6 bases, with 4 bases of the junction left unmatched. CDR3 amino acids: CASSILAGGVNEQFF. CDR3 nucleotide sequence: TGTGCCAGCAGTATACTAGCGGGAGGGGTCAATGAGCAGTTCTTC.

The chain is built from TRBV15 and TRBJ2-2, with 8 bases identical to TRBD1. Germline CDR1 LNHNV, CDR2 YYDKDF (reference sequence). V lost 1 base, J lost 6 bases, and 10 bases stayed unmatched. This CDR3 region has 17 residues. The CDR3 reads CATSRVARQGRSGELFF. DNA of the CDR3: TGTGCCACCAGCAGAGTAGCTCGACAGGGGAGGTCCGGGGAGCTGTTTTTT.

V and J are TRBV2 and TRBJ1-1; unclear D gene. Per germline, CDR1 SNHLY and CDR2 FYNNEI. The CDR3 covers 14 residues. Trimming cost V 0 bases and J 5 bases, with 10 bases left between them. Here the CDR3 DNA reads TGTGCCAGCAGTGAAGCATTGGGGAAAACTGAAGCTTTCTTT. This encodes CASSEALGKTEAFF.